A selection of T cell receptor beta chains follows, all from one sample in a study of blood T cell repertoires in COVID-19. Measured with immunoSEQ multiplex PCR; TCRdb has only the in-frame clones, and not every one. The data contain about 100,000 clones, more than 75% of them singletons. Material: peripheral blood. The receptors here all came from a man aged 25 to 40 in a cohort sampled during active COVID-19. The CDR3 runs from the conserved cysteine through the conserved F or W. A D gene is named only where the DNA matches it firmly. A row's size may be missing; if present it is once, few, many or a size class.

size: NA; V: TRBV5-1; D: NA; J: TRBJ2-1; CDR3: CASSGSMNEQFF; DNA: TGCGCCAGCAGCGGCTCGATGAATGAGCAGTTCTTC
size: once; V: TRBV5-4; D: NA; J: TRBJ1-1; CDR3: CASSLGRTTEAFF; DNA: TGTGCCAGCAGCTTGGGCAGGACTACGGAAGCTTTCTTT
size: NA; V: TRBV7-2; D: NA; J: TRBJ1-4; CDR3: CASSLGAGRGEKLFF; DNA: TGTGCCAGCAGCTTAGGAGCAGGGAGGGGTGAAAAACTGTTTTTT
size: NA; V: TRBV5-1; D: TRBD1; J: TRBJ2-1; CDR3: CASSTGELGNEQFF; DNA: TGCGCCAGCAGCACAGGGGAGTTGGGCAATGAGCAGTTCTTC
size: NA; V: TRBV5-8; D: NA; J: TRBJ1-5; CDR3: CASSHGGRELPQHF; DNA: TGTGCCAGCAGCCACGGGGGAAGGGAACTGCCCCAGCATTTT
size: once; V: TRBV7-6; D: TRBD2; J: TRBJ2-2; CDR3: CASSLAGGFLTGELFF; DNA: TGTGCCAGCAGTCTAGCGGGGGGCTTCCTCACCGGGGAGCTGTTTTTT
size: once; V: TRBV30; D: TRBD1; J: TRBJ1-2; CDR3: CACGDRARDGYTF; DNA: TGTGCCTGTGGGGACAGGGCACGGGATGGCTACACCTTC
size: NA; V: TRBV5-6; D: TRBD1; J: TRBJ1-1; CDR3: CASSPETGSSTEAFF; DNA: TGTGCCAGCAGCCCGGAGACAGGGTCGAGCACTGAAGCTTTCTTT
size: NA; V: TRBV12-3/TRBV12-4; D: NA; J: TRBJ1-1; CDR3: CASSYSRSTEAFF; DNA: TGTGCCAGCAGTTACTCCCGGAGCACTGAAGCTTTCTTT
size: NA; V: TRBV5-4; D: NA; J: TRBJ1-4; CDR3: CASSLSTSDEKLFF; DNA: TGTGCCAGCAGCTTGTCGACTTCAGACGAAAAACTGTTTTTT
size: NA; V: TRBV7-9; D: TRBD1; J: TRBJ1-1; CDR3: CASSPRMTGRAETEAFF; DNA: TGTGCCAGCAGCCCTAGGATGACAGGGCGGGCAGAAACTGAAGCTTTCTTT
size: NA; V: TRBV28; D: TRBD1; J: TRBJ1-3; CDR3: CITGGSGNTIYF; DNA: TGCATTACAGGGGGCTCTGGAAACACCATATATTTT
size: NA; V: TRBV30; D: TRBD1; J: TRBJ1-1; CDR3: CAWSRTGLNTEAFF; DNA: TGTGCCTGGAGTAGGACAGGGTTGAACACTGAAGCTTTCTTT
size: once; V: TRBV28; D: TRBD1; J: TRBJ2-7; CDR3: CASSFLGTGGSYYEQYF; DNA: TGTGCCAGCAGTTTTCTCGGGACAGGGGGTTCGTACTACGAGCAGTACTTC
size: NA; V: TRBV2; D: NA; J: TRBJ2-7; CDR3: CASSGYQAAYEQYF; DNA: TGTGCCAGCAGTGGGTATCAGGCCGCCTACGAGCAGTACTTC
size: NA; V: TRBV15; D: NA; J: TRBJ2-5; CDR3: CATSVPRGQETQYF; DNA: TGTGCCACCTCGGTTCCGCGGGGCCAAGAGACCCAGTACTTC
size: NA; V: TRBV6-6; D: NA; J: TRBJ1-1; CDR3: CASSYSGGLMNTEAFF; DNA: TGTGCCAGCAGTTACTCTGGGGGCCTCATGAACACTGAAGCTTTCTTT
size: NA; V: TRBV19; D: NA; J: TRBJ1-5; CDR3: CASSIAFGRNQPQHF; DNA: TGTGCCAGTAGTATCGCGTTCGGCAGGAATCAGCCCCAGCATTTT
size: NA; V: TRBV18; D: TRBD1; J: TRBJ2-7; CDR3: CASSPGGTGVPEQYF; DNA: TGTGCCAGCTCCCCAGGAGGGACAGGGGTGCCTGAGCAGTACTTC
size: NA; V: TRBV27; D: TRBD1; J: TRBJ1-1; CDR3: CASSQTGANTEAFF; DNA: TGTGCCAGCAGTCAGACAGGGGCGAACACTGAAGCTTTCTTT
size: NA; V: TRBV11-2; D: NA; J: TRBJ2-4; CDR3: CASSPPVRGIQYF; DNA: TGTGCCAGCAGCCCCCCCGTAAGGGGCATTCAGTACTTC
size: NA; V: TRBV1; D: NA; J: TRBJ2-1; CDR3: CTSSQPGPTEVQAYNEQFF; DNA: TGCACCAGCAGCCAACCTGGGCCGACGGAGGTGCAGGCTTACAATGAGCAGTTCTTC
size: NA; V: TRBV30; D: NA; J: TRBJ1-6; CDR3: CAWRQGPYNSPLHF; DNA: TGTGCCTGGAGACAGGGCCCCTATAATTCACCCCTCCACTTT
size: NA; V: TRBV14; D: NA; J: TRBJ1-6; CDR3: CASSQEPGGPLHF; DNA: TGTGCCAGCAGCCAAGAACCGGGGGGACCCCTCCACTTT
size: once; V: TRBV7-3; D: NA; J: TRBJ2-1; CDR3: CASSLGTYNEQFF; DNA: TGTGCCAGCAGCCTCGGGACCTACAATGAGCAGTTCTTC
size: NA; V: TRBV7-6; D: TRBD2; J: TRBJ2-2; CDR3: CASSSRGLAGGTGELFF; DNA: TGTGCCAGCAGCTCTCGGGGACTAGCGGGGGGTACCGGGGAGCTGTTTTTT
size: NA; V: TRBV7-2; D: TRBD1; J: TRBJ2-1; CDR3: CASSHRDRGQYEQFF; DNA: TGTGCCAGCAGCCACCGGGACAGGGGGCAGTATGAGCAGTTCTTC
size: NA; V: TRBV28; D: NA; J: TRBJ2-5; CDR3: CASSFGPNQETQYF; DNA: TGTGCCAGCAGTTTTGGGCCGAACCAAGAGACCCAGTACTTC
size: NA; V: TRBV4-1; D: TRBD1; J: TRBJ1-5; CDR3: CASSARQGKEQPQHF; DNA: TGCGCCAGCAGCGCTCGACAGGGGAAGGAGCAGCCCCAGCATTTT
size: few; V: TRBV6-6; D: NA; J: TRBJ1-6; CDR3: CASSFTGQTNNSPLHF; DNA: TGTGCCAGCAGTTTCACCGGACAGACTAATAATTCACCCCTCCACTTT
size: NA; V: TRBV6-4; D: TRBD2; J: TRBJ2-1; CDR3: CASSDEAGGYNEQFF; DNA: TGTGCCAGCAGTGACGAAGCGGGGGGTTACAATGAGCAGTTCTTC
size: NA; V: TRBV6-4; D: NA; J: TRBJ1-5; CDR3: CASSEGGEGQPQHF; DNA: TGTGCCAGCAGTGAAGGCGGGGAGGGACAGCCCCAGCATTTT
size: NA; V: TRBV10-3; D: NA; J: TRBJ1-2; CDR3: CAISPGQNNYGYTF; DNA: TGTGCCATCAGTCCGGGACAAAATAACTATGGCTACACCTTC
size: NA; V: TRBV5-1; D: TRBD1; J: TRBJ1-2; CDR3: CASSLGTGVHYGYTF; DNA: TGCGCCAGCAGCCTGGGGACAGGGGTTCACTATGGCTACACCTTC
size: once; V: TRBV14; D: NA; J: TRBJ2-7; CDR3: CASSHSDWEQYF; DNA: TGTGCCAGCAGCCACTCCGACTGGGAGCAGTACTTC
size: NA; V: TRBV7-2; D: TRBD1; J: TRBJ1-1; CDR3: CASSLGTGYGAEAFF; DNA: TGTGCCAGCAGCTTAGGGACAGGGTATGGAGCTGAAGCTTTCTTT
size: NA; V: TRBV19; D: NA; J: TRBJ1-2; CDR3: CASSRRGYISYGYTF; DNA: TGTGCCAGTAGTAGAAGGGGCTACATCTCCTATGGCTACACCTTC
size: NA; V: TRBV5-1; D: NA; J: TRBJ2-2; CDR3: CASSLTRNTGELFF; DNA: TGCGCCAGCAGCTTGACTCGAAACACCGGGGAGCTGTTTTTT
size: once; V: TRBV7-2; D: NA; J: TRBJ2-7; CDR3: CASSLSPEGIYEQYF; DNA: TGTGCCAGCAGCTTATCGCCCGAGGGTATCTACGAGCAGTACTTC
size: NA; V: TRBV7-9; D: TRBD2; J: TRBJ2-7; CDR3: CASSLGVGGLAGEQYF; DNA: TGTGCCAGCAGCTTAGGGGTAGGAGGACTAGCGGGGGAGCAGTACTTC
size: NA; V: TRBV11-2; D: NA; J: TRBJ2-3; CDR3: CASSLDWGGGLTDTQYF; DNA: TGTGCCAGCAGCTTAGATTGGGGCGGGGGCCTCACAGATACGCAGTATTTT
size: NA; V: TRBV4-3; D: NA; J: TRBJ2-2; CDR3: CASSQDRGPGELFF; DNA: TGCGCCAGCAGCCAAGATCGAGGGCCCGGGGAGCTGTTTTTT